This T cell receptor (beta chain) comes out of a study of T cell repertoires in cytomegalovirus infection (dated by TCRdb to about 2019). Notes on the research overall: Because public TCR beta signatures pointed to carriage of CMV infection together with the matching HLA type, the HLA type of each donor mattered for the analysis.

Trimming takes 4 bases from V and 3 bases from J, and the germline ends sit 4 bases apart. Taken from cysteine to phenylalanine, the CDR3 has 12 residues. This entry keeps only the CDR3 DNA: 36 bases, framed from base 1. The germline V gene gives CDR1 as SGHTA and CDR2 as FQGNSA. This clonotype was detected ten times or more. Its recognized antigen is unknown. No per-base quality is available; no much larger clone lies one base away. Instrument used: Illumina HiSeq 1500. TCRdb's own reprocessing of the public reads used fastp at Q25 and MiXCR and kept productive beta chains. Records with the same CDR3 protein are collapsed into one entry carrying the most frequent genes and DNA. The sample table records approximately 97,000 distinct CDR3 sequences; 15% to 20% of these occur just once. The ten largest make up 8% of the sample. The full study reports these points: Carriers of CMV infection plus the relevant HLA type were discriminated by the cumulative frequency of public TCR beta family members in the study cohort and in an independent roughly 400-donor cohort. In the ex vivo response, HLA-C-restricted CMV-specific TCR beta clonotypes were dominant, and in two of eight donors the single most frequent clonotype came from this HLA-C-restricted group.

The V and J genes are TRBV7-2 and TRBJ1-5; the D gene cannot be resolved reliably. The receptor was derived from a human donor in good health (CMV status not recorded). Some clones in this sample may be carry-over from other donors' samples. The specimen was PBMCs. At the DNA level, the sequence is TGTGCCAGCAGCTGGTACAATCAGCCCCAGCATTTT. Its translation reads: CASSWYNQPQHF.